This T cell receptor (beta chain) was found in a study of response to subunit inactivated influenza vaccine. Study results and limitations: Authors suggested seasonal influenza vaccinations each recruit few new T cells.

The CDR3 totals 14 residues. Germline loops: CDR1 SGHTA, CDR2 FQGNSA. V was shortened by 2 bases and J by 2 bases, with 10 bases between the two germline ends. With respect to this clonotype: What it binds is unknown.

TCRdb re-analysed the RT-PCR reads in MiXCR, keeping a single row per CDR3 protein. Of roughly 650,000 distinct CDR3 sequences in the sample, 12% to 15% were seen once. The chain has TRBV7-2 and TRBJ2-7, with D tentatively TRBD1 (6 bases). The sequence derives from a man in his forties or fifties who received an inactivated influenza vaccine. The source material was PBMCs from blood, sampled roughly 15 days before vaccination. The CDR3 sequence is CASSLWTVTYEQYF. The CDR3 nucleotides are TGTGCCAGCAGCTTATGGACAGTAACCTACGAGCAGTACTTC.